This entry lists 29 T cell receptor beta chains sequenced from one sample in a study of spatial heterogeneity in lung cancer (dated by TCRdb to about 2019). The label giving this sample's time point can be read as: blood at routine non-recurrence follow-up after resection. Without any cell sorting, TCR sequencing was performed on whole RNA extracted either from tumor and nontumor lung tissue or from cryopreserved PBMC samples. Libraries were built with 5' RACE. The listed sequencing device is NextSeq 500. TCRdb reprocessed the public reads (quality trimming at Q25 with fastp, clone calling with MiXCR) and kept in-frame beta chains. Rows matching on CDR3 protein sequence are summarized as one entry with the most common DNA and genes. This sample holds about 50,000 distinct CDR3 sequences; around 6.7% were observed only once. Jointly, the top ten make up approximately 35% of the sample. This material consisted of PBMCs, taken at follow-up. The receptor set was obtained from a female donor with early-stage non-small cell lung cancer.

In its sample, this clonotype was seen many times. The chain links TRBV20-1 to TRBJ2-2; D is possibly TRBD1 (5 bases). The CDR3 runs to 13 residues. CDR1 is DFQATT and CDR2 is SNEGSKA in the germline V gene (reference sequence). V was clipped by 5 bases and J by 1 base, with 8 bases between them. The CDR3 sequence: CSARQGNTGELFF. CDR3 in DNA: TGCAGTGCTCGCCAGGGGAACACCGGGGAGCTGTTTTTT.

This clonotype was seen only a few times. V and J are TRBV5-1 and TRBJ2-5; 7 bases are a match to TRBD1. The trim removed 5 bases at V and 1 base at J, leaving 2 bases unmatched. There are 13 residues in the CDR3. CDR1 and CDR2 from the germline V gene are SGHRS and YFSETQ. The CDR3 region has the DNA TGCGCCAGCAGTTCAGGGGGCCAAGAGACCCAGTACTTC. It codes for CASSSGGQETQYF.

This clonotype came up many times. The chain has TRBV7-2 and TRBJ1-6; TRBD1 aligns across 10 bases. CDR3 length: 16 residues. Per the germline V gene, CDR1 is SGHTA and CDR2 is FQGNSA. Trimming at V came to 5 bases and at J to 0 bases, leaving 1 base not matched to a gene. The CDR3 sequence: CASSRDRGSYNSPLHF. In DNA, the CDR3 is TGTGCCAGCAGCCGGGACAGGGGCTCCTATAATTCACCCCTCCACTTT. Drawing the rest from reference TRBV7-2 and TRBJ1-6, the complete variable domain is GAGVSQSPSNKVTEKGKDVELRCDPISGHTALYWYRQSLGQGLEFLIYFQGNSAPDKSGLPSDRFSAERTGGSVSTLTIQRTQQEDSAVYLCASSRDRGSYNSPLHFGNGTRLTVT.

The gene calls are TRBV5-4 and TRBJ1-2; D is possibly TRBD1 (6 bases). The length of the CDR3 is 12 residues. Germline values: CDR1 SGHNT, CDR2 YYREEE (reference sequence). V gave up 4 bases and J gave up 9 bases, with 13 bases separating them. CDR3 DNA sequence: TGTGCCAGCAGCAGTTACAGGGCGAGCTACACCTTC. It is translated as CASSSYRASYTF.

This clonotype was observed many times. The chain links TRBV2 to TRBJ2-2; possibly TRBD2 for D (5 bases). V lost 7 bases and J lost 4, with 10 bases in between. Germline V CDR1 and CDR2: SNHLY, FYNNEI. This CDR3 has 13 residues. The CDR3 DNA reads TGTGCCAGCACAGTTGGAGGCACCGGGGAGCTGTTTTTT. Translation gives CASTVGGTGELFF.

This clonotype was seen ten or more times. The J gene is TRBJ1-2, the V gene TRBV20-1, with a tentative D call TRBD1 (5 bases). This CDR3 has 14 amino acids. CDR1 and CDR2 from the germline V gene are DFQATT and SNEGSKA (reference sequence). Trimming shortened V by 3 bases and J by 1 base, and 12 bases separated the two germline ends. As DNA, the CDR3 is TGCAGTGCTAGTCGGGACGGCAATAACTATGGCTACACCTTC. Protein product: CSASRDGNNYGYTF.

This clonotype was counted between two and nine times. V and J are TRBV20-1 and TRBJ2-1; D not resolved. The germline gives CDR1 DFQATT, CDR2 SNEGSKA (reference sequence). The CDR3 length is 15 residues. The V end lost 4 bases, the J end lost 4 bases, and 17 bases lay between the germline ends. In DNA, the CDR3 is TGCAGTGCTATAGAGTGGGCTCACGTTTACAATGAGCAGTTCTTC. This gives the protein CSAIEWAHVYNEQFF.

This clonotype was observed at least ten times. V and J are TRBV7-3 and TRBJ2-7, with unresolved D. V dropped 1 base and J dropped 7 bases, with 11 bases sitting between them. Germline assignment: CDR1 SGHTA and CDR2 FQGTGA. This CDR3 comprises 13 residues. The CDR3 is CASSLSGTGEQYF. CDR3 nucleotides: TGTGCCAGCAGCTTAAGCGGAACCGGGGAGCAGTACTTC.

This sequence joins TRBV11-1 and TRBJ1-1, with a possible D match to TRBD1 (6 bases). V was cut by 4 bases and J by 1 base, with 13 bases left in between. Germline CDR1 and CDR2: SGHAT and FQDESV (reference sequence). CDR3 length equals 15 residues. DNA for the CDR3: TGTGCCAGCAGCTCGTGGGACACTAGGAACACTGAAGCTTTCTTT. Protein product: CASSSWDTRNTEAFF.

This clonotype showed up just a few times. In nucleotides, the CDR3 is TGTGCCAGCAGCTTAAGGCGTACAGGGACGGGAGATACGCAGTATTTT. This translates into CASSLRRTGTGDTQYF. The chain links TRBV7-3 to TRBJ2-3, with D possibly being TRBD1 (6 bases). V was pared by 1 base and J by 5 bases, with 16 bases between. This CDR3 contains 16 residues. Per the germline V gene, CDR1 is SGHTA and CDR2 is FQGTGA.

This clonotype was counted a few times. J is TRBJ2-3 and V is TRBV7-2; the match to TRBD2 covers 8 bases. V trimming: 5 bases; J trimming: 0 bases; junction bases outside the gene matches: 4. Germline loops: CDR1 SGHTA, CDR2 FQGNSA. There are 15 residues in the CDR3. CDR3 DNA: TGTGCCAGCAGCCCTAGCGGGTTGAGCACAGATACGCAGTATTTT. Translating gives CASSPSGLSTDTQYF.

This clonotype was counted many times. The chain has TRBV12-3 or TRBV12-4 and TRBJ2-1, with a weak D call TRBD2 (6 bases). There are 15 residues in the CDR3. Trimming shortened V by 1 base and J by 4 bases, and 11 bases separated the two germline ends. CDR3 sequence (DNA): TGTGCCAGCAGTTTAGGTTCGGGGGAATACAATGAGCAGTTCTTC. Translated: CASSLGSGEYNEQFF.

This clonotype has at least ten counts. This chain uses TRBV20-1 with TRBJ1-1; D may be TRBD1 (5 bases). The CDR3 sequence is 13 residues long. Germline V CDR1 and CDR2: DFQATT, SNEGSKA (reference sequence). Trimming shortened V by 0 bases and J by 3 bases, and 8 bases separated the two germline ends. The CDR3 is CSARDQGDTEAFF. The CDR3 DNA follows: TGCAGTGCTAGAGATCAAGGGGACACTGAAGCTTTCTTT.

This clonotype occurred many times. The V call is TRBV2, the J call TRBJ2-2; no firm D call. The V gene's germline CDR1 is SNHLY and CDR2 FYNNEI. CDR3 length: 15 residues. V lost 10 bases, J lost 0 bases, and 15 bases lay in between. The CDR3 DNA reads as TGTGCCACCTCCCGTCAGCAGACGAACACCGGGGAGCTGTTTTTT. Protein: CATSRQQTNTGELFF. The complete variable domain, with remaining parts taken from reference TRBV2 and TRBJ2-2, reads EPEVTQTPSHQVTQMGQEVILRCVPISNHLYFYWYRQILGQKVEFLVSFYNNEISEKSEIFDDQFSVERPDGSNFTLKIRSTKLEDSAMYFCATSRQQTNTGELFFGEGSRLTVL.

This clonotype was detected ten times or more. The rearrangement uses TRBV9 and TRBJ1-5; possibly TRBD1 for D (5 bases). The CDR3 runs 14 residues. V was pared by 3 bases and J by 4 bases, with 11 bases between. CDR1 and CDR2 from the germline V gene are SGDLS and YYNGEE. The CDR3 loop is CASSADSGNQPQHF. The CDR3 DNA sequence: TGTGCCAGCAGCGCTGACTCAGGGAATCAGCCCCAGCATTTT.

This clonotype was seen ten or more times. This chain uses TRBV5-8 with TRBJ1-1, with D perhaps matching TRBD1 (5 bases). Germline V gene sequence: CDR1 SGHTS, CDR2 YDEGEE. With 1 base removed from V and 5 bases from J, the gap between germline ends came to 15 bases. This CDR3 contains 15 residues. The CDR3 loop reads CASSLPGLSQTEAFF. The CDR3 region has the DNA TGTGCCAGCAGCTTGCCGGGACTAAGTCAGACTGAAGCTTTCTTT. The full variable domain, its missing parts supplied by reference TRBV5-8 and TRBJ1-1, is EAGVTQSPTHLIKTRGQQATLRCSPISGHTSVYWYQQALGLGLQFLLWYDEGEERNRGNFPPRFSGRQFPNYSSELNVNALELEDSALYLCASSLPGLSQTEAFFGQGTRLTVV.

This clonotype was recorded a few times. J is TRBJ1-1 and V is TRBV7-9, with D possibly matching TRBD1 (6 bases). The CDR3 is made up of 14 amino acids. Germline V CDR1 and CDR2: SEHNR, FQNEAQ (reference sequence). The V and J ends lost 3 bases and 5 bases respectively, with 13 bases between them. CDR3: CASSFDGGGTEAFF. Here the CDR3 DNA reads TGTGCCAGCAGCTTTGACGGGGGCGGAACTGAAGCTTTCTTT.

This clonotype was detected a few times. V gene TRBV2 combines with J gene TRBJ1-6; D unresolved. Germline assignment: CDR1 SNHLY and CDR2 FYNNEI. The CDR3 is 13 amino acids. V was cut by 6 bases and J by 5 bases, with 8 bases left in between. The CDR3 DNA reads TGTGCCAGCAGATTTCCCAATAATTCACCCCTCCACTTT. It yields the protein CASRFPNNSPLHF.

This clonotype was found a few times. V is TRBV6-1 and J is TRBJ1-1; 8 bases agree with TRBD1. This CDR3 has 16 residues. CDR1 and CDR2 from the germline V gene are MNHNS and SASEGT. V dropped 7 bases and J dropped 4; count of bases not matched to a gene: 14. CDR3 bases: TGTGCCAGCAACGGACAGGGAGGACACTTCGGCACTGAAGCTTTCTTT. Translation gives CASNGQGGHFGTEAFF.

This chain links TRBV27 with TRBJ2-3, with D perhaps matching TRBD2 (6 bases). Germline CDR1 MNHEY, CDR2 SMNVEV (reference sequence). The CDR3 extends over 14 amino acids. Between the trimmed V and J ends, which lost 2 bases and 4 bases, there was a span of 10 bases. The CDR3 DNA sequence: TGTGCCAGCAGTTTAGTAGGGGAGGCAGATACGCAGTATTTT. As protein: CASSLVGEADTQYF.

The CDR3 protein is CASSFPGTGKETQYF. The CDR3 DNA sequence: TGTGCCAGCAGCTTCCCCGGGACAGGGAAAGAGACCCAGTACTTC. The chain employs TRBV12-1 and TRBJ2-5; the table's TRBD1 call for D was not verified on the DNA. TRBV12-1 is listed as a pseudogene. The CDR3 sequence is 15 residues long.

This clonotype is judged medium-sized. V is TRBV18 and J is TRBJ1-5, with a tentative D call TRBD1 (6 bases). The V end was cut by 3 bases, the J end by 6 bases, with 9 bases between. The CDR3 is made up of 13 amino acids. Germline CDR1 KGHSH, CDR2 LQKENI. CDR3 DNA sequence: TGTGCCAGCTCACCCAAACAGGGTCAGCCCCAGCATTTT. Amino acid sequence: CASSPKQGQPQHF.

The chain couples TRBV28 to TRBJ2-7; D remains ambiguous. Per the germline V gene, CDR1 is MDHEN and CDR2 is SYDVKM. This CDR3 has 13 amino acids. V lost 10 bases and J 4 bases, leaving 17 bases between the germline ends. The CDR3 sequence is CATQGIWFYEQYF. The DNA of the CDR3 is TGTGCCACCCAAGGGATCTGGTTTTACGAGCAGTACTTC.

This clonotype was recorded at least ten times. The chain combines TRBV6-5 with TRBJ2-7; tentatively, D is TRBD1 (5 bases). CDR3 length equals 15 residues. Germline values: CDR1 MNHEY, CDR2 SVGAGI. V lost 4 bases, J lost 6 bases, and 19 bases lay in between. The CDR3 DNA follows: TGTGCCAGCAGTTTCAGCCCACAGGTGCACGGCGAGCAGTACTTC. Translation: CASSFSPQVHGEQYF.

V and J are TRBV7-2 and TRBJ2-1; D call uncertain. The CDR3 is 13 amino acids. In germline, CDR1 is SGHTA, CDR2 FQGNSA. The V end lost 5 bases, the J end lost 4 bases, and 9 bases lay between the germline ends. The CDR3, as DNA: TGTGCCAGCAGCCCCGGCTCTTACAATGAGCAGTTCTTC. Translation: CASSPGSYNEQFF.

In its sample, this clonotype was seen many times. The V call is TRBV27, the J call TRBJ1-1, with D unresolved. The CDR3 is made up of 14 amino acids. Trimming left V 0 bases short and J 1 base short, with 6 bases between. Germline V lookup: CDR1 MNHEY, CDR2 SMNVEV (reference sequence). The chain's CDR3 is CASSLSGSNTEAFF. For the CDR3, the DNA is TGTGCCAGCAGTTTATCAGGATCGAACACTGAAGCTTTCTTT.

This clonotype showed up just a few times. This chain connects TRBV6-5 to TRBJ2-1; D ambiguous. The V and J ends lost 6 bases and 8 bases respectively, with 14 bases between them. The CDR3 totals 13 residues. CDR1 is MNHEY, CDR2 SVGAGI, per germline. CDR3 sequence reads: CASRIPGGDEQFF. DNA of the CDR3: TGTGCCAGCAGAATCCCTGGCGGCGATGAGCAGTTCTTC.

The rearrangement links TRBV30 to TRBJ1-1; no definite D call. V lost 2 bases to trimming and J lost 8 bases, with 9 bases between them. CDR1 and CDR2 from the germline V gene are GTSNPN and SVGIG (reference sequence). The CDR3 consists of 11 residues. The CDR3 bases are TGTGCCTGGAGTCGTGTGGCCGAAGCTTTCTTT. Translated, it gives CAWSRVAEAFF.

This clonotype was detected ten times or more. This chain uses TRBV27 with TRBJ2-2; D not resolved. The CDR3 totals 15 residues. The germline V and J ends were trimmed by 7 bases and 2 bases, with 14 bases remaining between them. Per germline, CDR1 MNHEY and CDR2 SMNVEV (reference sequence). For the CDR3, the DNA is TGTGCCAGCAAACCCCGCTTTCTTAACACCGGGGAGCTGTTTTTT. This codes for CASKPRFLNTGELFF.